The 18 T cell receptor beta chains below were found in one sample sequenced in a study of blood T cell repertoires in COVID-19. Sequencing was performed with immunoSEQ multiplex PCR; in TCRdb, only in-frame clones are kept and a portion is missing. The table records some 200,000 clones, 86% of them present only once. Sequences were obtained from PBMCs or T cells enriched from blood (not recorded which). The receptor source for this set is a middle-aged woman with acute COVID-19.

The chain employs TRBV5-1 and TRBJ2-5, with a possible D match to TRBD2 (6 bases). CDR1 is SGHRS and CDR2 is YFSETQ in the germline V gene. V lost 0 bases to trimming and J lost 4 bases, with 10 bases between them. The CDR3 length is 14 residues. The CDR3 is CASSLAGGVETQYF. CDR3 bases: TGCGCCAGCAGCTTGGCCGGGGGTGTAGAGACCCAGTACTTC.

The CDR3 loop is CAISESVEQPQHF. In nucleotides, the CDR3 is TGTGCCATCAGTGAGTCGGTAGAACAGCCCCAGCATTTT. The chain recombines TRBV10-3 with TRBJ1-5; no definite D call. CDR3 length: 13 residues. Trimming took off 0 bases at V and 7 bases at J, with 7 bases between the two ends. Germline assignment: CDR1 ENHRY and CDR2 SYGVKD.

The chain recombines TRBV19 with TRBJ2-2, with TRBD2 matching over 11 bases. The length of the CDR3 is 16 residues. The V gene's germline CDR1 is LNHDA and CDR2 SQIVND (reference sequence). Germline trimming cut 5 bases from V and 3 bases from J; bases unmatched to any gene: 5. The CDR3 sequence is CASSVSGGAYTGELFF. The CDR3 coding sequence is TGTGCCAGTAGTGTTAGCGGGGGGGCTTACACCGGGGAGCTGTTTTTT.

This chain joins TRBV5-1 and TRBJ1-1; possible D gene TRBD1, 6 bases. This CDR3 contains 15 residues. Germline V gives CDR1 SGHRS, CDR2 YFSETQ. V lost 8 bases to trimming and J lost 5 bases, with 22 bases between them. The CDR3 loop is CASNGWGQQGTEAFF. As DNA, the CDR3 is TGCGCCAGTAACGGGTGGGGGCAACAGGGAACTGAAGCTTTCTTT. Full variable domain (rest looked up from reference TRBV5-1 and TRBJ1-1): KAGVTQTPRYLIKTRGQQVTLSCSPISGHRSVSWYQQTPGQGLQFLFEYFSETQRNKGNFPGRFSGRQFSNSRSEMNVSTLELGDSALYLCASNGWGQQGTEAFFGQGTRLTVV.

V gene TRBV19 combines with J gene TRBJ1-2; D unclear. The CDR3 totals 12 residues. V was trimmed by 3 bases and J by 7 bases, leaving 9 bases between them. Germline lookup yields CDR1 LNHDA and CDR2 SQIVND (reference sequence). For the CDR3, the DNA is TGTGCCAGTAGTATGAGGAGCGGTGGCTACACCTTC. This encodes CASSMRSGGYTF. The full variable domain, its missing parts supplied by reference TRBV19 and TRBJ1-2, is DGGITQSPKYLFRKEGQNVTLSCEQNLNHDAMYWYRQDPGQGLRLIYYSQIVNDFQKGDIAEGYSVSREKKESFPLTVTSAQKNPTAFYLCASSMRSGGYTFGSGTRLTVV.

This chain connects TRBV6-2 or TRBV6-3 to TRBJ2-1; TRBD1 matches at 8 bases. CDR3 size: 17 residues. The V gene's germline CDR1 is MNHEY and CDR2 SVGEGT. Trimming took 2 bases from V and 2 from J; bases not matched to a gene: 8. CDR3 nucleotide sequence: TGTGCCAGCAGTTACCCCAGGGAGACAGGGGCCTACAATGAGCAGTTCTTC. It codes for CASSYPRETGAYNEQFF.

The chain combines TRBV6-2 or TRBV6-3 with TRBJ1-2; no definite D call. Between the trimmed V and J ends, which lost 6 bases and 0 bases, there was a span of 29 bases. Germline assignment: CDR1 MNHEY and CDR2 SVGEGT. The CDR3 has 20 residues. The CDR3 loop reads CASSLALPWRGDTSNYGYTF. CDR3 DNA sequence: TGTGCCAGCAGCCTTGCTCTGCCTTGGCGGGGAGACACCTCTAACTATGGCTACACCTTC.

V is TRBV4-1 and J is TRBJ1-5; unclear D gene. Trimming took 1 base from V and 4 from J, leaving 11 bases between them. Germline values: CDR1 MGHRA, CDR2 YSYEKL. The CDR3 runs to 15 residues. CDR3 sequence (DNA): TGCGCCAGCAGCCAAGTGGAAGGACTAAATCAGCCCCAGCATTTT. It translates to CASSQVEGLNQPQHF.

The chain combines TRBV6-1 with TRBJ1-1, with D possibly TRBD1 on 5 matching bases. CDR1 and CDR2 from the germline V gene are MNHNS and SASEGT. The ends were cut back, 2 bases at V and 6 bases at J, with 19 bases in the middle. The CDR3 spans 16 residues. CDR3 amino acids: CASSEFGTPGAPEAFF. The CDR3 DNA follows: TGTGCCAGCAGTGAATTTGGGACTCCCGGAGCCCCTGAAGCTTTCTTT.

This clone occurred a few times. The gene calls are TRBV24-1 and TRBJ1-5, with D possibly matching TRBD1 (6 bases). This CDR3 is built from 15 residues. The germline V gene has CDR1 KGHDR and CDR2 SFDVKD. The V end lost 5 bases, the J end lost 3 bases, and 13 bases lay between the germline ends. Here the CDR3 DNA reads TGTGCCACCAGTGCCACAGGGAGTTACAATCAGCCCCAGCATTTT. Amino acid sequence: CATSATGSYNQPQHF.

The chain couples TRBV28 to TRBJ1-4, with 9 bases that match TRBD1. The V gene end was trimmed by 5 bases and the J gene end by 8 bases; junction bases not matched to a gene: 12. CDR3 size: 16 residues. The germline gives CDR1 MDHEN, CDR2 SYDVKM. The CDR3 loop is CASSRRDRAISEKLFF. For the CDR3, the DNA is TGTGCCAGCAGTCGCCGGGACAGGGCAATTAGCGAAAAACTGTTTTTT. Complete variable domain (other parts from reference TRBV28 and TRBJ1-4): DVKVTQSSRYLVKRTGEKVFLECVQDMDHENMFWYRQDPGLGLRLIYFSYDVKMKEKGDIPEGYSVSREKKERFSLILESASTNQTSMYLCASSRRDRAISEKLFFGSGTQLSVL.

The chain uses TRBV25-1 and TRBJ1-1; D uncertain. CDR3 size: 14 residues. Deletions cut 0 bases from V and 1 base from J, with 6 bases between. Germline V lookup: CDR1 MGHDK, CDR2 SYGVNS. The DNA of the CDR3 is TGTGCCAGCAGTGAATACGGAGGGAACACTGAAGCTTTCTTT. It codes for CASSEYGGNTEAFF.

The chain recombines TRBV27 with TRBJ2-3; weak D call: TRBD2 (5 bases). The germline V gene encodes CDR1 MNHEY and CDR2 SMNVEV (reference sequence). The CDR3 length is 15 residues. V lost 5 bases and J lost 0, with 12 bases in between. As DNA, the CDR3 is TGTGCCAGCAGTGTGGCGGGTCGAAGCACAGATACGCAGTATTTT. As protein: CASSVAGRSTDTQYF.

The chain joins TRBV9 to TRBJ2-1; a possible D gene is TRBD2 (5 bases). There are 15 residues in the CDR3. V gave up 0 bases and J gave up 3 bases, with 10 bases separating them. In germline, CDR1 is SGDLS, CDR2 YYNGEE. The CDR3 bases are TGTGCCAGCAGCGTAGGAGGGCAATACTACAATGAGCAGTTCTTC. This gives the protein CASSVGGQYYNEQFF.

V is TRBV11-2 and J is TRBJ2-3; TRBD2 agrees at 15 bases. The trim removed 5 bases at V and 3 bases at J, leaving 6 bases unmatched. Germline CDR1 reads SGHAT; CDR2 reads FQNNGV. This CDR3 has 17 residues. The CDR3 protein is CASSLGLAGGLTDTQYF. In DNA form, the CDR3 reads TGTGCCAGCAGCCTGGGACTAGCGGGGGGATTGACAGATACGCAGTATTTT.

The V and J genes are TRBV7-9 and TRBJ2-1; 7 bases are a match to TRBD2. V dropped 4 bases and J dropped 6; count of bases not matched to a gene: 15. In germline, CDR1 is SEHNR, CDR2 FQNEAQ (reference sequence). The CDR3 loop spans 17 amino acids. The chain's CDR3 is CASSSPSERGAFNEQFF. The CDR3 DNA is TGTGCCAGCAGCTCCCCGTCGGAGCGGGGAGCCTTCAATGAGCAGTTCTTC.

The chain recombines TRBV6-2 or TRBV6-3 with TRBJ1-5; D uncertain. The germline CDR1 and CDR2 sequences are MNHEY and SVGEGT. V lost 0 bases and J lost 4, with 16 bases in between. The CDR3 runs 17 residues. The CDR3 loop is CASSYSSPGILNQPQHF. CDR3 DNA sequence: TGTGCCAGCAGTTACTCGAGTCCGGGTATCCTAAATCAGCCCCAGCATTTT.

The chain links TRBV7-3 to TRBJ1-1, with D possibly being TRBD1 (6 bases). Germline CDR1 is SGHTA and CDR2 is FQGTGA. Trimming left V 1 base short and J 1 base short, with 7 bases between. The CDR3 sequence is 14 residues long. CDR3 amino acids: CASSLIGGNTEAFF. The CDR3 DNA reads TGTGCCAGCAGCTTAATAGGGGGGAACACTGAAGCTTTCTTT.